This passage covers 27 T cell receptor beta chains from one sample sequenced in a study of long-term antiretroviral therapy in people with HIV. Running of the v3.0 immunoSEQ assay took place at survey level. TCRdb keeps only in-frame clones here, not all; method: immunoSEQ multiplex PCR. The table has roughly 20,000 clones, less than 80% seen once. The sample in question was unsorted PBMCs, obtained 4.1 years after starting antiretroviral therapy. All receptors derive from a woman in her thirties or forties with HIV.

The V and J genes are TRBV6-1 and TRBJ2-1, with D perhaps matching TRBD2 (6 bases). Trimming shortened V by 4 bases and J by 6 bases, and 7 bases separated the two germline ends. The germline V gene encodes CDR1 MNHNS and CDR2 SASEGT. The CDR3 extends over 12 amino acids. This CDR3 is CASSVSGNEQFF. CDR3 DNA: TGTGCCAGCAGTGTTAGCGGCAATGAGCAGTTCTTC.

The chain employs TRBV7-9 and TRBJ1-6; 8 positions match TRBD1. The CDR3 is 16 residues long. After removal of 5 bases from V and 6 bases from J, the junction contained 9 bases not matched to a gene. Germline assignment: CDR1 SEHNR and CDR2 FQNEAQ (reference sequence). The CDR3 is CASSILGQGINSPLHF. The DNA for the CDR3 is TGTGCCAGCAGCATCTTAGGACAGGGAATTAATTCACCCCTCCACTTT.

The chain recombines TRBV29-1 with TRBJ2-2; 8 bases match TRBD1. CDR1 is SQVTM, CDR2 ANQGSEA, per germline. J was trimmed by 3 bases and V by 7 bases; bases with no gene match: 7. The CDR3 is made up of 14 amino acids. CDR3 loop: CSGRQGTDTGELFF. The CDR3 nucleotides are TGCAGCGGGAGACAGGGGACGGACACCGGGGAGCTGTTTTTT.

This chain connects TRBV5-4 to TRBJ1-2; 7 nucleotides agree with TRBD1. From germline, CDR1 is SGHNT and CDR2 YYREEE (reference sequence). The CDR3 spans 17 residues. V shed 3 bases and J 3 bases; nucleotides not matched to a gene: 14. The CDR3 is CASSSGGDGAEYYGYTF. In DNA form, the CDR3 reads TGTGCCAGCAGCTCAGGGGGTGACGGGGCCGAGTACTATGGCTACACCTTC.

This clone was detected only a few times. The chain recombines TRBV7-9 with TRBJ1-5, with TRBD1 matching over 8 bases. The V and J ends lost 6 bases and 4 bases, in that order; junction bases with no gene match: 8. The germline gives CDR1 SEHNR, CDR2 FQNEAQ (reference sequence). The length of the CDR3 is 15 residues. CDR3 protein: CASSQGTGVNQPQHF. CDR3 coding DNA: TGTGCCAGCAGTCAGGGGACAGGAGTTAATCAGCCCCAGCATTTT.

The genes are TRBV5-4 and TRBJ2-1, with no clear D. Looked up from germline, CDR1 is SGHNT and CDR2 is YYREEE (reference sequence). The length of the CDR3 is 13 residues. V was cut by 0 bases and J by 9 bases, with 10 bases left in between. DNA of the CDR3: TGTGCCAGCAGCTTGGCCAAACCCAGTGAGCAGTTCTTC. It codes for CASSLAKPSEQFF. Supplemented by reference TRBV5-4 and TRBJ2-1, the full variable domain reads ETGVTQSPTHLIKTRGQQVTLRCSSQSGHNTVSWYQQALGQGPQFIFQYYREEENGRGNFPPRFSGLQFPNYSSELNVNALELDDSALYLCASSLAKPSEQFFGPGTRLTVL.

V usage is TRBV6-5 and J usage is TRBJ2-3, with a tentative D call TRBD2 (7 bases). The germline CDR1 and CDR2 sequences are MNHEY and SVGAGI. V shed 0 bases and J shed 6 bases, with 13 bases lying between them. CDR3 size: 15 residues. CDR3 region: CASSYSRGGWDTQYF. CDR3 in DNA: TGTGCCAGCAGTTACTCGAGGGGGGGTTGGGATACGCAGTATTTT.

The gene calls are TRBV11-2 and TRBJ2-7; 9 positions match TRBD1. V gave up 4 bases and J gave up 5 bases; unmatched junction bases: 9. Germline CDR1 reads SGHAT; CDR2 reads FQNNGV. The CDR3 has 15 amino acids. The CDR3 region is CASSSVGQGLHEQYF. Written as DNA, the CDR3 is TGTGCCAGCAGCTCTGTGGGACAGGGCCTACACGAGCAGTACTTC.

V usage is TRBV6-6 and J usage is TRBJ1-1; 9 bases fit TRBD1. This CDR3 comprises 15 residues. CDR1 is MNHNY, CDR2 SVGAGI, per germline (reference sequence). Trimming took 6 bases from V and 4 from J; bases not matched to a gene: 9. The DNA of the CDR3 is TGTGCCAGCAGCGATTACAGGGGGCGCATCACTGAAGCTTTCTTT. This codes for CASSDYRGRITEAFF.

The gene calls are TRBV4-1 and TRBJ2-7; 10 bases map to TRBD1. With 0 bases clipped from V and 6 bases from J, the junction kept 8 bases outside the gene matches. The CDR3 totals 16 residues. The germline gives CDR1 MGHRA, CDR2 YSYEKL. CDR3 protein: CASSQDRDRGLAEQYF. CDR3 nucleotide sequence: TGCGCCAGCAGCCAAGATCGGGACAGGGGTTTAGCCGAGCAGTACTTC.

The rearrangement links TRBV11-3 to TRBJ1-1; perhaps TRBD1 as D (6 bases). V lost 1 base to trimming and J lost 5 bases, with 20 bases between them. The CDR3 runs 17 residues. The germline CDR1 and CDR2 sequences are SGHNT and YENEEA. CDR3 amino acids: CASSLGGHSERGTEAFF. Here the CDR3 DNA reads TGTGCCAGCAGCTTAGGGGGACACTCTGAACGGGGAACTGAAGCTTTCTTT.

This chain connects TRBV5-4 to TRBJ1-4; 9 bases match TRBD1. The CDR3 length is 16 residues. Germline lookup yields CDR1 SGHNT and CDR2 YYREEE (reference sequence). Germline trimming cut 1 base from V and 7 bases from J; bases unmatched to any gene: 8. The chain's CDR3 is CASSLSGGTGREKLFF. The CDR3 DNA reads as TGTGCCAGCAGCTTGTCCGGCGGGACAGGGCGTGAAAAACTGTTTTTT.

DNA for the CDR3: TGCAGTGCTAGACTTCAAGAGACCCAGTACTTC. Amino acids: CSARLQETQYF. The genes are TRBV20-1 and TRBJ2-5; D ambiguous. The CDR3 is made up of 11 amino acids. V was shortened by 2 bases and J by 2 bases, with 3 bases between the two germline ends. Looked up from germline, CDR1 is DFQATT and CDR2 is SNEGSKA (reference sequence).

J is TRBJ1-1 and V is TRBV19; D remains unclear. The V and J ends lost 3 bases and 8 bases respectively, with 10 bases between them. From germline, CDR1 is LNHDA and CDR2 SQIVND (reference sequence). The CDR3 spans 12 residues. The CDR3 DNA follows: TGTGCCAGTAGTATGGGGTCCACCGAAGCTTTCTTT. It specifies CASSMGSTEAFF.

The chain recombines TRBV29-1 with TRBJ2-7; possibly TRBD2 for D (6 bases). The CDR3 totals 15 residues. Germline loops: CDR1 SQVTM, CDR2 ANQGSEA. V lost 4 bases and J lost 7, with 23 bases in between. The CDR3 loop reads CSVAGTEQEAFEQYF. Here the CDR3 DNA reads TGCAGCGTTGCGGGGACTGAGCAGGAGGCCTTTGAGCAGTACTTC.

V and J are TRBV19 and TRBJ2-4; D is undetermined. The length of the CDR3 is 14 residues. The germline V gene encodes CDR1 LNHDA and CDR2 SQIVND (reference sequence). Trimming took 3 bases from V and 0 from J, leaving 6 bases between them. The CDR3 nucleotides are TGTGCCAGTAGTATCCTGGTAGCCAAAAACATTCAGTACTTC. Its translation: CASSILVAKNIQYF.

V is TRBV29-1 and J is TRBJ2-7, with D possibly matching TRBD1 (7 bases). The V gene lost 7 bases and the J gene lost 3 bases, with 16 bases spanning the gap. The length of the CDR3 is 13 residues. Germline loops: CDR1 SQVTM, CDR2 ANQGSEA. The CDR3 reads CSAGGTDHYEQYF. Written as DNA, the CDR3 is TGCAGCGCCGGCGGGACAGACCACTACGAGCAGTACTTC.

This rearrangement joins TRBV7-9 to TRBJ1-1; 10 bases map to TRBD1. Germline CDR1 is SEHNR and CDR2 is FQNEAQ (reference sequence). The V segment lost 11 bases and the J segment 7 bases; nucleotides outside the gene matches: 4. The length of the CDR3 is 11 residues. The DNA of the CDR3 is TGTGCCGGACAGGGGGACGGTGAAGCTTTCTTT. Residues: CAGQGDGEAFF.

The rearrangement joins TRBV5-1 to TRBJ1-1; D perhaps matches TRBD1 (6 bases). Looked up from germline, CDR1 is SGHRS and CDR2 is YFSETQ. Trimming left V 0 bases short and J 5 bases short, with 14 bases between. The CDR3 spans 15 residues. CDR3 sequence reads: CASSLESGQPTEAFF. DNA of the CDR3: TGCGCCAGCAGCTTGGAGTCGGGACAACCAACTGAAGCTTTCTTT.

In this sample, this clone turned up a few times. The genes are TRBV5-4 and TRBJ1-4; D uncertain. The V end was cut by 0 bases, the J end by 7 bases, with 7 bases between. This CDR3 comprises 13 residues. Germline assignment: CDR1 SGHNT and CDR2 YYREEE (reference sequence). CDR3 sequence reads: CASSLVLGEKLFF. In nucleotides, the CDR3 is TGTGCCAGCAGCTTGGTCCTGGGTGAAAAACTGTTTTTT.

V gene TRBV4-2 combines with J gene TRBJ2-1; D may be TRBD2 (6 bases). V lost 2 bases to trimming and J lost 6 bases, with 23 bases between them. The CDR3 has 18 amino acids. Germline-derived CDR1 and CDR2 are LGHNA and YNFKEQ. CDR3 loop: CASSQKPPGVTFRNEQFF. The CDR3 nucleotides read TGTGCCAGCAGCCAAAAACCCCCGGGGGTCACTTTCCGCAATGAGCAGTTCTTC.

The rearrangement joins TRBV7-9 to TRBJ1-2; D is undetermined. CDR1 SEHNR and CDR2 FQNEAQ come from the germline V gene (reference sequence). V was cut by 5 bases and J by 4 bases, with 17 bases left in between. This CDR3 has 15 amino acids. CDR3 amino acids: CASSREQTDIYGYTF. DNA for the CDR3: TGTGCCAGCAGCCGTGAACAGACCGATATCTATGGCTACACCTTC. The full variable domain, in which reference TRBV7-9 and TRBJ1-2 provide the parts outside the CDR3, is DTGVSQNPRHKITKRGQNVTFRCDPISEHNRLYWYRQTLGQGPEFLTYFQNEAQLEKSRLLSDRFSAERPKGSFSTLEIQRTEQGDSAMYLCASSREQTDIYGYTFGSGTRLTVV.

As DNA, the CDR3 is TGTGCCAGCAGCCCCATGTTGGGCCCAGGGGGCACTGAAGCTTTCTTT. This sequence encodes CASSPMLGPGGTEAFF. V is TRBV4-2 and J is TRBJ1-1; TRBD1 agrees at 7 bases. The CDR3 length is 16 residues. Germline V gives CDR1 LGHNA, CDR2 YNFKEQ. V trimming: 4 bases; J trimming: 4 bases; junction bases outside the gene matches: 12.

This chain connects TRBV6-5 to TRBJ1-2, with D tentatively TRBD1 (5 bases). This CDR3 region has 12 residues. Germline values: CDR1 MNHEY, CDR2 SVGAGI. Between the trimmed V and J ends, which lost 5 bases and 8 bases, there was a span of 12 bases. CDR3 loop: CASSNRREGYTF. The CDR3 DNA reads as TGTGCCAGCAGTAATCGCAGGGAAGGCTACACCTTC.

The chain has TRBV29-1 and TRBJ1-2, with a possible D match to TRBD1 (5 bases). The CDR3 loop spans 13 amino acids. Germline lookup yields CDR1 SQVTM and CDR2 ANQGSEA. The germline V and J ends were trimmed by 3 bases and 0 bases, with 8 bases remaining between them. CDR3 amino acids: CSVEDTANYGYTF. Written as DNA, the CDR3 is TGCAGCGTTGAGGACACCGCTAACTATGGCTACACCTTC.

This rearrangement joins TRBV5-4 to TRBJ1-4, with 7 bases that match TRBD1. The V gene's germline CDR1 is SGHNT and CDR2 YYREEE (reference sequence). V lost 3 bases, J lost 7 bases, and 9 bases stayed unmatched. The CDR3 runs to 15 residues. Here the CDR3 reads CASSSAEGAGEKLFF. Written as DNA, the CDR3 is TGTGCCAGCAGCTCGGCGGAGGGGGCTGGTGAAAAACTGTTTTTT.

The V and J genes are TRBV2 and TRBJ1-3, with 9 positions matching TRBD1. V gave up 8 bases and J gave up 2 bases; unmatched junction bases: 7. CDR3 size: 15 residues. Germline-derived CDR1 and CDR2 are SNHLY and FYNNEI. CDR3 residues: CASGVQGAPGNTIYF. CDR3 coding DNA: TGTGCCAGCGGGGTACAGGGGGCGCCTGGAAACACCATATATTTT.